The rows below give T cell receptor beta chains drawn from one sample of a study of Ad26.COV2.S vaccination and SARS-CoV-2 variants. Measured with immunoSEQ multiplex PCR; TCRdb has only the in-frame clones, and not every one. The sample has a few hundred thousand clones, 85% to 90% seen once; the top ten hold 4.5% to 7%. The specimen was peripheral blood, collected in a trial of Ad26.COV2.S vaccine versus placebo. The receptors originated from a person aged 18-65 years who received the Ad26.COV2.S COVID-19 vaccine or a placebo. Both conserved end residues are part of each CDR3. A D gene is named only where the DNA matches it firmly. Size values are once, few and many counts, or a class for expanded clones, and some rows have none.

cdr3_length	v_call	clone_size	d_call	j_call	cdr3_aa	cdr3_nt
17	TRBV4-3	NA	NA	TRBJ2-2	CASSPLRVMSRHGELFF	TGCGCCAGCAGCCCACTCCGAGTGATGTCTCGTCACGGGGAGCTGTTTTTT
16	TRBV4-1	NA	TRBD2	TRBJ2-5	CASSQDGGGALETQYF	TGCGCCAGCAGCCAAGATGGCGGGGGGGCCTTGGAGACCCAGTACTTC
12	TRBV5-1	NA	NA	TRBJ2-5	CASSYLQETQYF	TGCGCCAGCAGCTACCTCCAAGAGACCCAGTACTTC
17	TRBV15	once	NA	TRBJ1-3	CATSRDAFLNPGNTIYF	TGTGCCACCAGCAGAGATGCTTTTTTGAATCCTGGAAACACCATATATTTT
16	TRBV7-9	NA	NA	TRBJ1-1	CASSRRSGAGNTEAFF	TGTGCCAGCAGCCGGAGGTCGGGTGCAGGTAACACTGAAGCTTTCTTT
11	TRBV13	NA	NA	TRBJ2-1	CASSPGREQFF	TGTGCCAGCAGCCCCGGGCGGGAGCAGTTCTTC
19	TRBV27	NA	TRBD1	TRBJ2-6	CASSWGQGQSGTGANVLTF	TGTGCCAGCAGTTGGGGACAGGGGCAATCTGGGACTGGGGCCAACGTCCTGACTTTC
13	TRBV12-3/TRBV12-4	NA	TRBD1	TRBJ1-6	CASRPGQLSPLHF	TGTGCCAGCAGACCGGGACAGCTTTCACCCCTCCACTTT
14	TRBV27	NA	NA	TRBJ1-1	CASSLSFMGTEAFF	TGTGCCAGCAGTTTATCGTTTATGGGCACTGAAGCTTTCTTT
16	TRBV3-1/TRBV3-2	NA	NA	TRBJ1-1	CASSHLTGTVNTEAFF	TGTGCCAGCAGCCACCTAACCGGGACTGTGAACACTGAAGCTTTCTTT
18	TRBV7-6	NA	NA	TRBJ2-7	CASSLARRGGTAPYEQYF	TGTGCCAGCAGCTTAGCGAGACGTGGCGGGACTGCGCCCTACGAGCAGTACTTC
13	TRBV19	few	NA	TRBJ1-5	CASNVQGSQPQHF	TGTGCCAGTAACGTACAGGGTTCTCAGCCCCAGCATTTT
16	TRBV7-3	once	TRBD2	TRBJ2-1	CASSRSGSQTHNEQFF	TGTGCCAGCAGCCGTAGCGGGAGTCAGACACACAATGAGCAGTTCTTC
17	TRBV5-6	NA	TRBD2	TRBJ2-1	CASSHIVYGEGYNEQFF	TGTGCCAGCAGCCACATTGTGTACGGGGAGGGGTACAATGAGCAGTTCTTC
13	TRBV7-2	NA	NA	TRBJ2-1	CASSLAKKDEQFF	TGTGCCAGCAGCTTAGCAAAGAAGGATGAGCAGTTCTTC
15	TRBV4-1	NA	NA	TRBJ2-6	CASSLGWVSANVLTF	TGCGCCAGCAGCCTAGGGTGGGTCTCGGCCAACGTCCTGACTTTC
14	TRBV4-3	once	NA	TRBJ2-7	CASSWGTRANEQYF	TGCGCCAGCAGCTGGGGGACTCGGGCAAACGAGCAGTACTTC
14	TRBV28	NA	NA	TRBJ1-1	CASSFWPPRAEAFF	TGTGCCAGCAGTTTTTGGCCGCCAAGAGCTGAAGCTTTCTTT
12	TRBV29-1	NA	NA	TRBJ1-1	CSADHPNTEAFF	TGCAGCGCTGACCATCCGAACACTGAAGCTTTCTTT
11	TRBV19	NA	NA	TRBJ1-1	CASSNTGEAFF	TGTGCCAGTAGTAACACAGGGGAAGCTTTCTTT
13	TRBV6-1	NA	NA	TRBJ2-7	CASSDRQTYEQYF	TGTGCCAGCAGTGACAGACAAACCTACGAGCAGTACTTC
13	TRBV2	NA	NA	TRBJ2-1	CASSERQQGLKFF	TGTGCCAGCAGTGAACGCCAGCAGGGGCTTAAGTTCTTC
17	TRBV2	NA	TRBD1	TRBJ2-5	CASSEALPTGGSETQYF	TGTGCCAGCAGTGAAGCGCTTCCGACAGGGGGCTCAGAGACCCAGTACTTC
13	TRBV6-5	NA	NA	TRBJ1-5	CASTVRGNQPQHF	TGTGCCAGCACAGTCCGGGGGAACCAGCCCCAGCATTTT
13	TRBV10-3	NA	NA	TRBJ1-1	CAISEDNSLKAFF	TGTGCCATCAGTGAGGATAACAGTTTGAAAGCTTTCTTT
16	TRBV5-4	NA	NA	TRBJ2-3	CASSFPPGKKTDTQYF	TGTGCCAGCAGCTTCCCACCAGGGAAAAAGACAGATACGCAGTATTTT
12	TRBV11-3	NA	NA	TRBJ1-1	CASIKGGTEAFF	TGTGCCAGTATCAAGGGGGGCACTGAAGCTTTCTTT
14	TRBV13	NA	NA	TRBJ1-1	CASSSDRPNTEAFF	TGTGCCAGCAGCTCCGACAGGCCGAACACTGAAGCTTTCTTT
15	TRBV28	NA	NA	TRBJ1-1	CASSLLSTGNTEAFF	TGTGCCAGCAGTCTACTCTCGACAGGGAACACTGAAGCTTTCTTT
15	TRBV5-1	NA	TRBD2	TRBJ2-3	CASSLGGQRGDTQYF	TGCGCCAGCAGCCTCGGTGGCCAGCGGGGAGATACGCAGTATTTT
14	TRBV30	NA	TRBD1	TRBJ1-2	CAWDTGGPIYGYTF	TGTGCCTGGGACACAGGGGGCCCCATTTATGGCTACACCTTC
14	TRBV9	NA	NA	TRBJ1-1	CASSPSQGNTEAFF	TGTGCCAGCAGCCCCTCGCAGGGTAACACTGAAGCTTTCTTT
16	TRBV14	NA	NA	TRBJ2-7	CASSQPHEQGRFEQYF	TGTGCCAGCAGCCAACCCCACGAACAGGGAAGGTTCGAGCAGTACTTC
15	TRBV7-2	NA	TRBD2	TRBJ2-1	CASSLGLAGVNEQFF	TGTGCCAGCAGCCTGGGACTAGCGGGAGTCAATGAGCAGTTCTTC
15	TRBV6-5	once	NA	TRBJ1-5	CASRVDGTSNQPQHF	TGTGCCAGCAGAGTTGACGGGACTAGCAATCAGCCCCAGCATTTT